This note documents a single T cell receptor (beta chain) sequence. Its antigen remains unknown. Reverse transcription of roughly 0.5 to 1 ug RNA was performed with random hexamers. TCRdb redid the calling of the immunoSEQ multiplex PCR reads with MiXCR, one entry per CDR3 protein. The data show more than 95,000 distinct CDR3 sequences, with 85% to 95% seen just once and about 0.096% held by the top ten. The data stem from a study of CD8 T cells in Susac syndrome. Findings and limits, study-wide: The study recognized that its TCR sequencing and HLA analysis covered a relatively small number of individuals.

CD8+ and CD4+ T cells from blood underwent TCR beta sequencing, which was carried out in a high-throughput format. While CD8+ and CD4+ T cells were isolated negatively, TEMRA cells were enriched by FACS. The origin of this receptor is a human donor with multiple sclerosis. Sequencing input: CD4+ T cells from PBMCs.

CDR3 amino acids: CASRLQGDTEAFF. DNA of the CDR3: TGTGCCAGCAGACTGCAGGGGGACACTGAAGCTTTCTTT. The J gene is TRBJ1-1, the V gene TRBV6-2 or TRBV6-3, with TRBD1 matching 7 bases. The trim removed 6 bases at V and 3 bases at J, leaving 4 bases unmatched. CDR3 length equals 13 residues. Looked up from germline, CDR1 is MNHEY and CDR2 is SVGEGT.